These T cell receptor beta chains were read from a single sample in a study of T-cell reconstitution after alpha-beta-depleted transplantation in children. Each CDR3 protein is one row after TCRdb ran MiXCR on the PCR reads. The sample has some 830,000 distinct CDR3 sequences; about 16% are singletons. This sample comprised PBMCs, mostly from graft donor cells, obtained 360 days after TCRalphabeta/CD19-depleted stem cell transplant. The source of these receptors is a male patient under 18 who had a stem cell transplant for acute lymphoblastic leukemia, so the T cells may come from the graft donor. CDR3s include the opening cysteine and the closing phenylalanine or tryptophan. The order of the fields is V gene, D gene, clone size, J gene, CDR3 DNA, CDR3 protein. D genes are given only for firm matches. For some rows the clone size is stated as once, few or many, or as a class when expanded; others skip it.

v_gene: TRBV10-3; d_gene: TRBD2; abundance: .; j_gene: TRBJ2-1; CDR3nt: TGTGCCATCAGTAGCGGGAGGGTACCCTACAATGAGCAGTTCTTC; CDR3aa: CAISSGRVPYNEQFF
v_gene: TRBV7-9; d_gene: .; abundance: .; j_gene: TRBJ2-1; CDR3nt: TGTGCCAGCACGTGGACCACAGCCTACAATGAGCAGTTCTTC; CDR3aa: CASTWTTAYNEQFF
v_gene: TRBV29-1; d_gene: .; abundance: many; j_gene: TRBJ2-7; CDR3nt: TGCAGCGTTGAACCCCCGGGTAGCTACGAGCAGTACTTC; CDR3aa: CSVEPPGSYEQYF
v_gene: TRBV9; d_gene: .; abundance: .; j_gene: TRBJ2-7; CDR3nt: TGTGCCAGCAGCGTAGATAGCGACTCCTACGAGCAGTACTTC; CDR3aa: CASSVDSDSYEQYF
v_gene: TRBV4-1; d_gene: .; abundance: .; j_gene: TRBJ2-7; CDR3nt: TGCGCCAGCAGCCAAGATGGAAGGGAAGCTCCCTACGAGCAGTACTTC; CDR3aa: CASSQDGREAPYEQYF
v_gene: TRBV7-2; d_gene: TRBD2; abundance: .; j_gene: TRBJ2-2; CDR3nt: TGTGCCAGCAGCTTCGCGGGAGGCCCTTTGTACACCGGGGAGCTGTTTTTT; CDR3aa: CASSFAGGPLYTGELFF
v_gene: TRBV7-6; d_gene: .; abundance: few; j_gene: TRBJ2-7; CDR3nt: TGTGCCAGCAGCTTAGACCCTAGGACTGGGAGAAAGTGGGACGAGCAGTACTTC; CDR3aa: CASSLDPRTGRKWDEQYF
v_gene: TRBV6-5; d_gene: TRBD2; abundance: few; j_gene: TRBJ2-7; CDR3nt: TGTGCCAGCAGTTCTCGGACCACTAGCGGGAGAGAGTACGAGCAGTACTTC; CDR3aa: CASSSRTTSGREYEQYF
v_gene: TRBV12-3/TRBV12-4; d_gene: TRBD2; abundance: .; j_gene: TRBJ2-7; CDR3nt: TGTGCCAGCAGTTCAAGGGGACTAGCGGGGGACGAGCAGTACTTC; CDR3aa: CASSSRGLAGDEQYF
v_gene: TRBV19; d_gene: .; abundance: .; j_gene: TRBJ2-5; CDR3nt: TGTGCCAGTCGAGACGGTGAAGGGGGGGGTCGGGAGACCCAGTACTTC; CDR3aa: CASRDGEGGGRETQYF
v_gene: TRBV9; d_gene: TRBD2; abundance: .; j_gene: TRBJ2-2; CDR3nt: TGTGCCAGCAGCCCAAACGGACTAGCGGGAGGCGGGGAGCTGTTTTTT; CDR3aa: CASSPNGLAGGGELFF
v_gene: TRBV5-1; d_gene: .; abundance: .; j_gene: TRBJ2-7; CDR3nt: TGCGCCAGCGGAGAATCGGAGCAGTACTTC; CDR3aa: CASGESEQYF
v_gene: TRBV6-5; d_gene: TRBD1; abundance: many; j_gene: TRBJ2-1; CDR3nt: TGTGCCAGCAGTTACTTAAGGGACAGGGGAAATGAGCAGTTCTTC; CDR3aa: CASSYLRDRGNEQFF
v_gene: TRBV18; d_gene: TRBD1; abundance: .; j_gene: TRBJ1-6; CDR3nt: TGTGCCAGCTCACGGGCGACAGGGAATAATTCACCCCTCCACTTT; CDR3aa: CASSRATGNNSPLHF
v_gene: TRBV19; d_gene: .; abundance: .; j_gene: TRBJ2-2; CDR3nt: TGTGCCAGTAGACGACAGACCCACACCGGGGAGCTGTTTTTT; CDR3aa: CASRRQTHTGELFF
v_gene: TRBV15; d_gene: .; abundance: .; j_gene: TRBJ2-5; CDR3nt: TGTGCCACCAGCAGAGATAGGACCTGGTCGGGACGGCAAGAAGAGACCCAGTACTTC; CDR3aa: CATSRDRTWSGRQEETQYF
v_gene: TRBV20-1; d_gene: .; abundance: .; j_gene: TRBJ2-7; CDR3nt: TGCAGTGCTCGACCTAATCCTCTGACAGCCGACGACGAGCAGTACTTC; CDR3aa: CSARPNPLTADDEQYF
v_gene: TRBV12-3/TRBV12-4; d_gene: .; abundance: .; j_gene: TRBJ2-3; CDR3nt: TGTGCCAGCAGCTTAAACCCTCCGGGACTGAGATTT; CDR3aa: CASSLNPPGLRF
v_gene: TRBV7-3; d_gene: TRBD2; abundance: .; j_gene: TRBJ2-1; CDR3nt: TGTGCCAGCAGCTTAATAAGGCGAGCGGGAGTCAATGAGCAGTTCTTC; CDR3aa: CASSLIRRAGVNEQFF
v_gene: TRBV20-1; d_gene: TRBD1; abundance: few; j_gene: TRBJ2-5; CDR3nt: TGCAGTGCTCAGACAGGGTGGAAAGAGACCCAGTACTTC; CDR3aa: CSAQTGWKETQYF
v_gene: TRBV24-1; d_gene: .; abundance: .; j_gene: TRBJ2-5; CDR3nt: TGTGCCACCAGTGGAGGTGGAGAGACCCAGTACTTC; CDR3aa: CATSGGGETQYF
v_gene: TRBV20-1; d_gene: TRBD2; abundance: many; j_gene: TRBJ2-3; CDR3nt: TGCAGTGCTCCTCCCGGGACTAGGTCATATACGCAGTATTTT; CDR3aa: CSAPPGTRSYTQYF
v_gene: TRBV20-1; d_gene: .; abundance: few; j_gene: TRBJ2-7; CDR3nt: TGCAGTGCCCCTCACGAACTAGGCCCCTACGAGCAGTACTTC; CDR3aa: CSAPHELGPYEQYF
v_gene: TRBV9; d_gene: .; abundance: few; j_gene: TRBJ2-1; CDR3nt: TGTGCCAGCAGCGTAGAACAGGGCTACAATGAGCAGTTCTTC; CDR3aa: CASSVEQGYNEQFF
v_gene: TRBV5-1; d_gene: TRBD2; abundance: .; j_gene: TRBJ2-1; CDR3nt: TGCGCCAGCGGGGGACTAGCGGGTTACAATGAGCAGTTCTTC; CDR3aa: CASGGLAGYNEQFF
v_gene: TRBV7-6; d_gene: .; abundance: .; j_gene: TRBJ2-5; CDR3nt: TGTGCCAGCAGTACAGAGGGGACCCAGTACTTC; CDR3aa: CASSTEGTQYF
v_gene: TRBV4-1; d_gene: .; abundance: .; j_gene: TRBJ2-5; CDR3nt: TGCGCCAGCAGCCCTCCAGGGGGAGGTCTACCTACTCAAGAGACCCAGTACTTC; CDR3aa: CASSPPGGGLPTQETQYF
v_gene: TRBV20-1; d_gene: .; abundance: .; j_gene: TRBJ2-3; CDR3nt: TGCAGTGCTAGAGATTTTTTTGGGGGCCCGATGAGCGGCCATAGCACAGATACGCAGTATTTT; CDR3aa: CSARDFFGGPMSGHSTDTQYF
v_gene: TRBV6-5; d_gene: .; abundance: few; j_gene: TRBJ1-2; CDR3nt: TGTGCCAGCAGTTTCCTAAGTAGAATCTATGGCTACACCTTC; CDR3aa: CASSFLSRIYGYTF
v_gene: TRBV20-1; d_gene: TRBD1; abundance: few; j_gene: TRBJ2-7; CDR3nt: TGCAGTGTTAGCTGGGGACAGGGAGTTTCCTACGAGCAGTACTTC; CDR3aa: CSVSWGQGVSYEQYF
v_gene: TRBV9; d_gene: TRBD2; abundance: few; j_gene: TRBJ2-7; CDR3nt: TGTGCCAGCAGCACCTCCGGGACTAGGTCGGCCGAGCAGTACTTC; CDR3aa: CASSTSGTRSAEQYF
v_gene: TRBV6-1; d_gene: TRBD1; abundance: .; j_gene: TRBJ1-2; CDR3nt: TGTGCCAGCAGTAAGCCTCCGGGACAGGGTCCCAGTTCCTTC; CDR3aa: CASSKPPGQGPSSF
v_gene: TRBV5-5; d_gene: .; abundance: .; j_gene: TRBJ1-2; CDR3nt: TGTGCCAGCAGCTTGCCGGGGACGGGGATAGACTATGGCTACACCTTC; CDR3aa: CASSLPGTGIDYGYTF
v_gene: TRBV5-6; d_gene: .; abundance: few; j_gene: TRBJ1-1; CDR3nt: TGTGCCAGCAGAAGTACGATGAACACTGAAGCTTTCTTT; CDR3aa: CASRSTMNTEAFF
v_gene: TRBV18; d_gene: .; abundance: .; j_gene: TRBJ2-7; CDR3nt: TGTGCCAGCTCACCTAGGTCGGTAGGCGGCGGGAATAGTCACGAGCAGTACTTC; CDR3aa: CASSPRSVGGGNSHEQYF
v_gene: TRBV27; d_gene: .; abundance: many; j_gene: TRBJ2-1; CDR3nt: TGTGCCAGCAGACGACCCTCAAGCTCCTACAATGAGCAGTTCTTC; CDR3aa: CASRRPSSSYNEQFF
v_gene: TRBV6-4; d_gene: TRBD2; abundance: few; j_gene: TRBJ2-6; CDR3nt: TGTGCCAGCAGGCCCCTATGGAGGAGGGAGGGCTCTGGGGCCAACGTCCTGACTTTC; CDR3aa: CASRPLWRREGSGANVLTF
v_gene: TRBV12-3/TRBV12-4; d_gene: .; abundance: few; j_gene: TRBJ1-2; CDR3nt: TGTGCCAGCAGTGGGTCTTTCCGGTATGGCTACACCTTC; CDR3aa: CASSGSFRYGYTF
v_gene: TRBV12-3/TRBV12-4; d_gene: TRBD1; abundance: few; j_gene: TRBJ2-5; CDR3nt: TGTGCCAGCAGCTCACTGACAGGGGGATTGGGGGAGACCCAGTACTTC; CDR3aa: CASSSLTGGLGETQYF
v_gene: TRBV5-1; d_gene: TRBD2; abundance: many; j_gene: TRBJ2-1; CDR3nt: TGCGCCAGCAGCGTAACTAGCGGGAGTCAGGGTGAGCAGTTCTTC; CDR3aa: CASSVTSGSQGEQFF